The 9 T cell receptor beta chains below were found in one sample sequenced in a study of blood T cells in healthy people across ages. Together with a sample-barcoded 5' primer, a J-beta primer mix was included in a second PCR lasting roughly 6 to 12 cycles. One entry per CDR3 protein, called by TCRdb with MiXCR from the 5' RACE reads. The profile shows roughly 2 million distinct CDR3 sequences, 49% of them singletons. The sequenced material came from blood. The receptors originated from a middle-aged woman in good health.

The chain uses TRBV5-1 and TRBJ1-4; D not certain. Germline CDR1 and CDR2: SGHRS and YFSETQ. Trimming shortened V by 4 bases and J by 5 bases, and 15 bases separated the two germline ends. This CDR3 is 15 amino acids long. CDR3 residues: CASSPLDGPNEKLFF. The CDR3, as DNA: TGCGCCAGCAGCCCTTTGGACGGACCGAATGAAAAACTGTTTTTT.

V usage is TRBV7-9 and J usage is TRBJ2-7; the D gene is possibly TRBD1 (6 bases). CDR1 and CDR2 (germline): SEHNR, FQNEAQ (reference sequence). The CDR3 has 14 residues. The V end lost 5 bases, the J end lost 1 base, and 12 bases lay between the germline ends. The CDR3: CASSHRQDSYEQYF. CDR3 sequence (DNA): TGTGCCAGCAGCCACAGACAGGATTCCTACGAGCAGTACTTC.

The chain has TRBV20-1 and TRBJ2-7, with D perhaps TRBD2 (5 bases). The CDR3 sequence is 16 residues long. The germline V and J ends were trimmed by 0 bases and 1 base, with 16 bases remaining between them. The germline gives CDR1 DFQATT, CDR2 SNEGSKA (reference sequence). The CDR3 loop reads CSARDLFREGSYEQYF. Here the CDR3 DNA reads TGCAGTGCTAGAGATCTTTTCCGGGAAGGATCCTACGAGCAGTACTTC.

The chain joins TRBV25-1 to TRBJ1-1; 7 bases are a match to TRBD1. V shed 1 base, J shed 5 bases, and the junction held 10 bases outside the gene matches. Looked up from germline, CDR1 is MGHDK and CDR2 is SYGVNS. The CDR3 spans 16 residues. The CDR3 spells CASSESEGAGGTEAFF. Here the CDR3 DNA reads TGTGCCAGCAGTGAATCGGAGGGGGCAGGGGGAACTGAAGCTTTCTTT.

The chain uses TRBV7-2 and TRBJ2-3; 11 nucleotides line up with TRBD2. This CDR3 has 19 residues. J was trimmed by 2 bases and V by 3 bases; bases with no gene match: 13. Germline V CDR1 and CDR2: SGHTA, FQGNSA. The CDR3 sequence is CASSFRIAGGSGVTDTQYF. DNA for the CDR3: TGTGCCAGCAGCTTTAGAATAGCGGGGGGGTCCGGTGTCACAGATACGCAGTATTTT.

V usage is TRBV7-9 and J usage is TRBJ1-5; the match to TRBD1 covers 8 bases. The V segment lost 5 bases and the J segment 1 base; nucleotides outside the gene matches: 7. This CDR3 spans 16 amino acids. Germline-derived CDR1 and CDR2 are SEHNR and FQNEAQ (reference sequence). The CDR3 spells CASSEGQATSNQPQHF. DNA of the CDR3: TGTGCCAGCAGCGAGGGACAGGCGACGAGCAATCAGCCCCAGCATTTT.

V gene TRBV29-1 combines with J gene TRBJ2-6; D possibly corresponds to TRBD1 (6 bases). With 7 bases removed from V and 0 bases from J, the gap between germline ends came to 19 bases. The V gene's germline CDR1 is SQVTM and CDR2 ANQGSEA. The CDR3 spans 17 residues. Here the CDR3 DNA reads TGCAGCGCCGAGGGTTTCGACAGGAGCTCTGGGGCCAACGTCCTGACTTTC. Translated: CSAEGFDRSSGANVLTF.

The chain uses TRBV9 and TRBJ2-5, with D perhaps matching TRBD1 or TRBD2 (6 bases each). With the DNA end fitting TRBJ2-7 better, the J assignment may be wrong. Looked up from germline, CDR1 is SGDLS and CDR2 is YYNGEE. This CDR3 is built from 17 residues. DNA of the CDR3: TGTGCCAGCAGCGTAGTAGGGGGAGGCGGGAAATACTACGAGCAGTACTTC. Translated: CASSVVGGGGKYYEQYF.

In its sample, this clonotype was seen a few times. This chain joins TRBV29-1 and TRBJ2-1, with 16 bases fitting TRBD2. The CDR3 is made up of 17 amino acids. Trimming at V came to 4 bases and at J to 4 bases, leaving 7 bases not matched to a gene. The germline gives CDR1 SQVTM, CDR2 ANQGSEA. CDR3 region: CSVAGTSGGAGYNEQFF. The CDR3 DNA sequence: TGCAGCGTTGCTGGGACTAGCGGGGGGGCCGGGTACAATGAGCAGTTCTTC.